The rows below give T cell receptor beta chains drawn from one sample of a study of Ad26.COV2.S vaccination and SARS-CoV-2 variants. TCRdb keeps only in-frame clones here, not all; method: immunoSEQ multiplex PCR. This sample has some 340,000 clones; about 86% occur once, and the top ten carry around 2%. The sequenced sample was peripheral blood, obtained in a trial of Ad26.COV2.S vaccine versus placebo. The receptors derive from a person aged 18-60 years who received the Ad26.COV2.S COVID-19 vaccine or a placebo. Both conserved end residues are part of each CDR3.

j_call v_call cdr3_aa
TRBJ2-5 TRBV18 CASSPREGGAETQYF
TRBJ1-5 TRBV28 CASSRPSKTAQHF
TRBJ1-1 TRBV6-6 CASSLDRVPNLGAFF
TRBJ2-3 TRBV9 CASSLGAGTSTDTQYF
TRBJ2-7 TRBV18 CASSPSGTSLRDEQYF
TRBJ1-6 TRBV11-2 CASSLEGRVSPLHF
TRBJ1-1 TRBV6-2/TRBV6-3 CASSPFEGRTEAFF
TRBJ1-2 TRBV20-1 CSARDRGLRYGYTF
TRBJ1-4 TRBV11-2 CASSLGQQNEKLFF
TRBJ2-2 TRBV4-2 CASSQVQASRELFF
TRBJ2-7 TRBV30 CAWTSVGPLWATEQYF
TRBJ1-5 TRBV11-2 CASSRDRDGQPQHF
TRBJ1-5 TRBV3-1/TRBV3-2 CASAPGGGNQPQHF
TRBJ2-1 TRBV19 CASTPQSFNEQFF
TRBJ2-5 TRBV5-6 CASSLRLAGGRGETQYF
TRBJ1-2 TRBV3-1/TRBV3-2 CASSVTGTGLGGGYTF
TRBJ2-1 TRBV18 CASSHGLAGNEQFF
TRBJ2-1 TRBV6-1 CASSDGIPVYNEQFF
TRBJ1-1 TRBV5-6 CASSETQGVTEAFF
TRBJ1-5 TRBV7-9 CASSHTGYSNQPQHF
TRBJ1-5 TRBV6-6 CASSSDLSNQPQHF
TRBJ2-2 TRBV7-6 CASRGGGSNTGELFF
TRBJ2-1 TRBV4-3 CASSPNDRGGHQFF
TRBJ2-7 TRBV19 CASNWGPGQGDENLREEQYF
TRBJ2-3 TRBV7-9 CASSFSGSTDTQYF
TRBJ1-2 TRBV9 CASSVGSRTGVGYTF
TRBJ1-5 TRBV27 CASRLGTGNQPQHF